This TCR beta chain was captured in a study of radiotherapy plus CTLA-4 blockade in lung cancer. Overall study results and limits: Following radiotherapy plus ipilimumab, tumor-derived TCR clones expanded in the blood. Interferon-beta and early blood T cell clone dynamics reportedly predicted response best.

Only in-frame clones appear in the TCRdb table, and some are missing; sequencing was by immunoSEQ multiplex PCR. In the table there are about 110,000 clones, about 84% of which are singletons. The CDR3 totals 14 residues. Germline values: CDR1 MNHNS, CDR2 SASEGT. Unmatched junction bases numbered 5, after V lost 6 bases and J lost 0 bases. As to this clone: Its matching antigen is unknown.

The receptor was isolated from a human donor with non-small cell lung cancer that progressed on radiotherapy plus ipilimumab. Some clones in this sample may be carry-over from other donors' samples. The chain has TRBV6-1 and TRBJ2-7, with 7 bases identical to TRBD1. This specimen was peripheral blood, taken from a patient treated with radiotherapy plus ipilimumab. The CDR3 region is CASSADRTSYEQYF. CDR3 bases: TGTGCCAGCAGCGCGGACAGGACCTCCTACGAGCAGTACTTC.